The 18 T cell receptor beta chains below were found in one sample sequenced in a study of blood T cells in healthy people across ages. The authors ran a second PCR of roughly 6 to 11 cycles using a sample-barcoded 5' primer and a J-beta primer mix. One entry per CDR3 protein, called by TCRdb with MiXCR from the 5' RACE reads. Among roughly 860,000 distinct CDR3 sequences listed, roughly 60% were seen once. What was sequenced was blood. These receptors originate from a man aged 25-45 years in good health.

This chain connects TRBV7-3 to TRBJ2-7; TRBD1 matches 7 bases. The ends lost 4 bases at V and 3 bases at J; junction bases unmatched: 15. This CDR3 is built from 17 residues. The germline V gene encodes CDR1 SGHTA and CDR2 FQGTGA. The CDR3 coding sequence is TGTGCCAGCAGCTCCCAGCGACAGGGTTGGGGTATCTACGAGCAGTACTTC. This codes for CASSSQRQGWGIYEQYF.

The chain has TRBV6-6 and TRBJ2-7; 9 positions match TRBD2. This CDR3 spans 14 amino acids. The germline V gene has CDR1 MNHNY and CDR2 SVGAGI (reference sequence). V lost 8 bases, J lost 2 bases, and 7 bases stayed unmatched. CDR3 sequence reads: CASGVGGRAYEQYF. The CDR3 DNA reads as TGTGCCAGCGGTGTTGGCGGGAGGGCCTACGAGCAGTACTTC.

This clonotype came up a few times. The genes are TRBV29-1 and TRBJ2-5; no clear D. Germline V gives CDR1 SQVTM, CDR2 ANQGSEA. CDR3 length: 11 residues. Trimming shortened V by 2 bases and J by 5 bases, and 6 bases separated the two germline ends. This CDR3 is CSVERSETQYF. The CDR3 bases are TGCAGCGTTGAAAGGTCGGAGACCCAGTACTTC.

The chain recombines TRBV7-9 with TRBJ1-1, with D uncertain. The V gene's germline CDR1 is SEHNR and CDR2 FQNEAQ (reference sequence). V lost 7 bases and J 6 bases, leaving 12 bases between the germline ends. The CDR3 contains 12 residues. In DNA form, the CDR3 reads TGTGCCAGCACCCCAATTACAGCTGAAGCTTTCTTT. It translates to CASTPITAEAFF. Drawing the rest from reference TRBV7-9 and TRBJ1-1, the complete variable domain is DTGVSQNPRHKITKRGQNVTFRCDPISEHNRLYWYRQTLGQGPEFLTYFQNEAQLEKSRLLSDRFSAERPKGSFSTLEIQRTEQGDSAMYLCASTPITAEAFFGQGTRLTVV.

With regard to this clonotype: Compared with germline, one end of the junction differs, possibly owing to a read error. The chain links TRBV7-3 to TRBJ2-6; D perhaps matches TRBD1 (5 bases). CDR1 SGHTA and CDR2 FQGTGA come from the germline V gene. The CDR3 sequence is 14 residues long. The CDR3 DNA sequence: TGTGCCAGCAGCTCGGAAGGTGGGGCCAACGTCCCGACTTTC. Translation: CASSSEGGANVPTF. The full variable domain, in which reference TRBV7-3 and TRBJ2-6 provide the parts outside the CDR3, is GAGVSQTPSNKVTEKGKYVELRCDPISGHTALYWYRQSLGQGPEFLIYFQGTGAADDSGLPNDRFFAVRPEGSVSTLKIQRTERGDSAVYLCASSSEGGANVPTFGAGSRLTVL.

This clonotype was detected a few times. The gene calls are TRBV10-3 and TRBJ2-1; a possible D gene is TRBD2 (6 bases). Trimming left V 7 bases short and J 6 bases short, with 10 bases between. This CDR3 has 12 amino acids. Germline loops: CDR1 ENHRY, CDR2 SYGVKD. The CDR3 region is CAIITEGNEQFF. Written as DNA, the CDR3 is TGTGCCATCATAACGGAGGGCAATGAGCAGTTCTTC.

V gene TRBV28 combines with J gene TRBJ2-7, with TRBD1 matching over 9 bases. The CDR3 is 15 amino acids. V lost 8 bases to trimming and J lost 5 bases; unmatched junction nucleotides: 13. Per germline, CDR1 MDHEN and CDR2 SYDVKM. CDR3: CASLRGGQGTHEQYF. The CDR3 DNA follows: TGTGCCAGCCTCAGGGGAGGACAGGGGACCCACGAGCAGTACTTC.

This clonotype was recorded a few times. The rearrangement joins TRBV5-1 to TRBJ2-1, with 7 bases fitting TRBD1. The CDR3 has 15 residues. The V gene end was trimmed by 1 base and the J gene end by 6 bases; junction bases not matched to a gene: 7. Germline V gene lookup returns CDR1 SGHRS and CDR2 YFSETQ. CDR3 protein: CASSLSGGRFNEQFF. Here the CDR3 DNA reads TGCGCCAGCAGCTTGTCAGGGGGACGTTTCAATGAGCAGTTCTTC. The full variable domain, in which reference TRBV5-1 and TRBJ2-1 provide the parts outside the CDR3, is KAGVTQTPRYLIKTRGQQVTLSCSPISGHRSVSWYQQTPGQGLQFLFEYFSETQRNKGNFPGRFSGRQFSNSRSEMNVSTLELGDSALYLCASSLSGGRFNEQFFGPGTRLTVL.

The V gene is TRBV25-1, the J gene TRBJ1-5; TRBD1 matches 8 bases. CDR3 length: 14 amino acids. Germline V gene sequence: CDR1 MGHDK, CDR2 SYGVNS. V lost 5 bases to trimming and J lost 6 bases; unmatched junction nucleotides: 6. The CDR3 reads CASSLQGVSQPQHF. DNA of the CDR3: TGTGCCAGCAGTCTACAGGGGGTGAGTCAGCCCCAGCATTTT. The full variable domain, completed using reference TRBV25-1 and TRBJ1-5, is EADIYQTPRYLVIGTGKKITLECSQTMGHDKMYWYQQDPGMELHLIHYSYGVNSTEKGDLSSESTVSRIRTEHFPLTLESARPSHTSQYLCASSLQGVSQPQHFGDGTRLSIL.

The chain combines TRBV6-5 with TRBJ1-1, with 10 bases fitting TRBD1. CDR3 length: 14 residues. The germline gives CDR1 MNHEY, CDR2 SVGAGI. V dropped 5 bases and J dropped 3; count of bases not matched to a gene: 3. DNA of the CDR3: TGTGCCAGCAGTGCCGGGACAGGGGACACTGAAGCTTTCTTT. Residues: CASSAGTGDTEAFF.

The V and J genes are TRBV4-3 and TRBJ2-4; TRBD2 aligns across 7 bases. The V gene's germline CDR1 is LGHNA and CDR2 YSLEER. J was trimmed by 6 bases and V by 0 bases; bases with no gene match: 5. This CDR3 region has 15 residues. CDR3 in DNA: TGCGCCAGCAGCCAAGAACTGGGGAGGGGAAACATTCAGTACTTC. Translating it yields CASSQELGRGNIQYF.

Here the CDR3 DNA reads TGTGCCAGCGCCGGGGTAACTACGGGTAACTACGAGCAGTACTTC. Amino acids: CASAGVTTGNYEQYF. The V gene is TRBV12-3 or TRBV12-4, the J gene TRBJ2-5, with D possibly TRBD2 on 5 matching bases. Judging by the DNA end, TRBJ2-7 fits better; the J call may be wrong. The CDR3 totals 15 residues.

The chain has TRBV6-2 or TRBV6-3 and TRBJ2-7; tentative D call: TRBD1 (6 bases). The V end lost 11 bases, the J end lost 3 bases, and 17 bases lay between the germline ends. Germline V gene data show CDR1 as MNHEY and CDR2 as SVGEGT. This CDR3 spans 13 amino acids. CDR3 nucleotides: TGTGCCTCAAAAGGGGCAGGGGACTACGAGCAGTACTTC. This codes for CASKGAGDYEQYF.

V is TRBV14 and J is TRBJ1-6, with D uncertain. Per the germline V gene, CDR1 is SGHDN and CDR2 is FVKESK. The CDR3 sequence is 14 residues long. Trimming left V 2 bases short and J 7 bases short, with 9 bases between. The CDR3 region is CASSQRPRNSPLHF. The CDR3 nucleotides read TGTGCCAGCAGCCAACGCCCCCGCAATTCACCCCTCCACTTT.

This sequence joins TRBV12-3 or TRBV12-4 and TRBJ1-5, with a weak D call TRBD1 (5 bases). Deletions cut 7 bases from V and 2 bases from J, with 9 bases between. The CDR3 length is 13 residues. The CDR3 sequence is CASTSTGNQPQHF. CDR3 bases: TGTGCCAGCACCTCGACAGGCAATCAGCCCCAGCATTTT.

There are a few counts of this clonotype. The genes are TRBV10-3 and TRBJ1-2; 12 bases map to TRBD1. V lost 6 bases to trimming and J lost 4 bases; unmatched junction nucleotides: 9. Per the germline V gene, CDR1 is ENHRY and CDR2 is SYGVKD. The CDR3 runs 16 residues. CDR3 DNA sequence: TGTGCCATCAGGGAGGGACAGGGGGCTGTTGGCTATGGCTACACCTTC. It specifies CAIREGQGAVGYGYTF.

This sequence joins TRBV20-1 and TRBJ2-3; D is uncertain. The CDR3 runs 13 residues. CDR1 is DFQATT and CDR2 is SNEGSKA in the germline V gene (reference sequence). V was clipped by 7 bases and J by 6 bases, with 17 bases between them. CDR3 DNA sequence: TGCAGTGTCCAGGTACCCCAGGCGGATACGCAGTATTTT. It is translated as CSVQVPQADTQYF.

This clonotype came up a few times. The chain uses TRBV29-1 and TRBJ2-7, with D possibly being TRBD1 or TRBD2 (5 bases each). The CDR3 loop spans 12 amino acids. V lost 6 bases and J 2 bases, leaving 11 bases between the germline ends. CDR1 and CDR2 (germline): SQVTM, ANQGSEA. CDR3 residues: CSVRDDAYEQYF. Here the CDR3 DNA reads TGCAGCGTCCGGGACGACGCCTACGAGCAGTACTTC.